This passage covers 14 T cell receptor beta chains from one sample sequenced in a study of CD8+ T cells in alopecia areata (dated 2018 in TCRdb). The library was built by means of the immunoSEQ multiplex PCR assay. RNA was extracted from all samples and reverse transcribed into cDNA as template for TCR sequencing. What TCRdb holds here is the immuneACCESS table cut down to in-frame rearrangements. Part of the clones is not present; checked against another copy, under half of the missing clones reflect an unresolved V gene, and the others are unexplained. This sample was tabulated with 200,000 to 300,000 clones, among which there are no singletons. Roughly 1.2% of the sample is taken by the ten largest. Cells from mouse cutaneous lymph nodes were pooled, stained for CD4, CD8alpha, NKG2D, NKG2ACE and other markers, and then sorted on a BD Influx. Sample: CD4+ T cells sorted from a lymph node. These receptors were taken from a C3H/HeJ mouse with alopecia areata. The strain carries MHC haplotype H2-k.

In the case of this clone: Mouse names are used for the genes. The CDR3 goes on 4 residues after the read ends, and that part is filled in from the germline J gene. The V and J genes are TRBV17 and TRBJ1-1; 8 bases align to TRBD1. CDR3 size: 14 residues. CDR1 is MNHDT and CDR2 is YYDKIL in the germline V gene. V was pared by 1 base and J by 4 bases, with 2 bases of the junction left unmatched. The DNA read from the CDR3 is TGTGCTAGCAGTAGAGGGACAGGGATCACA. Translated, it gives CASSRGTGIT. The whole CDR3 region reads CASSRGTGITEVFF.

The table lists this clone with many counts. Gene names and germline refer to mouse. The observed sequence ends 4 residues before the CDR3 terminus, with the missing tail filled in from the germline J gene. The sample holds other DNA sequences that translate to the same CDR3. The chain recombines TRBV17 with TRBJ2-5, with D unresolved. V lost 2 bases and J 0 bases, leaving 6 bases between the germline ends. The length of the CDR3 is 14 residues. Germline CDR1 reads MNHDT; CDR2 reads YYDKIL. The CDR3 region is CASSRTVNQDTQYF. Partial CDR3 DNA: TGTGCTAGCAGTAGAACAGTTAACCAAGAC. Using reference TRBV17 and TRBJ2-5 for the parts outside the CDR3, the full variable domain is DTTVKQNPRYKLARVGKPVNLICSQTMNHDTMYWYQKKPNQAPKLLLFYYDKILNREADTFEKFQSSRPNNSFCSLYIGSAGLEYSAMYLCASSRTVNQDTQYFGPGTRLLVL.

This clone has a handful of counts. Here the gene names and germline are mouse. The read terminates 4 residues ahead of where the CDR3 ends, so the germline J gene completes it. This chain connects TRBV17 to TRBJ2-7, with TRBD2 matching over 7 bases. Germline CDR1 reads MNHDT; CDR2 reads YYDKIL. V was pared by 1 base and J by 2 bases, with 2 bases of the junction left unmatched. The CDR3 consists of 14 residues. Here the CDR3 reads CASSRGTGPYEQYF. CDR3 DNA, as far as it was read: TGTGCTAGCAGTAGAGGGACTGGCCCCTAT.

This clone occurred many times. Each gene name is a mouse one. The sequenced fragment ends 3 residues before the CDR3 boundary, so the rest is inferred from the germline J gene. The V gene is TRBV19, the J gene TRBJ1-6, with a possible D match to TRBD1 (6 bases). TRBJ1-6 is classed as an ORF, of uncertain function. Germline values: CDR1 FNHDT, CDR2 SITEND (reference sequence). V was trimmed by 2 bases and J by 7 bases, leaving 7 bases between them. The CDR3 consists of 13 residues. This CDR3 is CASSMGQNSPLYF. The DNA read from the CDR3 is TGTGCCAGCAGTATGGGACAAAATTCGCCC.

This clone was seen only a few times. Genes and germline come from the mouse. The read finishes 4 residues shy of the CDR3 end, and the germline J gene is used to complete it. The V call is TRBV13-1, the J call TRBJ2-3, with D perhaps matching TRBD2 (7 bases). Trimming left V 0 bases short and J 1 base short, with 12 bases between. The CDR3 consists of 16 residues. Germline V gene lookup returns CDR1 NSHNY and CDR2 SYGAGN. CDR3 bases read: TGTGCCAGCAGTGATGGAAATGGGGGGCGTGCAGAA. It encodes CASSDGNGGRAE. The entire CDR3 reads CASSDGNGGRAETLYF.

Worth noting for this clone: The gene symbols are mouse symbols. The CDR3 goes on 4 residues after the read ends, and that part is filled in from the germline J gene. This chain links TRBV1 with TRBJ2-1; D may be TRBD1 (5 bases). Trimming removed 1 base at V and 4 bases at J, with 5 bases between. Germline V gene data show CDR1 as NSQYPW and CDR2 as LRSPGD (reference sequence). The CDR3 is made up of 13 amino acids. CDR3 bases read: TGCACCTGCAGTGCAGCAGGGTATGCT. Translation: CTCSAAGYA. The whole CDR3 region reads CTCSAAGYAEQFF.

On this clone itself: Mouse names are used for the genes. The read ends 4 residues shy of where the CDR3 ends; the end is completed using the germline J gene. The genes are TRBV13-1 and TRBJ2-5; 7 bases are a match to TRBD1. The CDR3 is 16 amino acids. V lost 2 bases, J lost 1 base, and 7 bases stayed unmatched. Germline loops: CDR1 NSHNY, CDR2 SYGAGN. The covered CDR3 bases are TGTGCCAGCAGTGACCGCCTGACAGGGCACCAAGAC. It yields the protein CASSDRLTGHQD. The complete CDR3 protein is CASSDRLTGHQDTQYF.

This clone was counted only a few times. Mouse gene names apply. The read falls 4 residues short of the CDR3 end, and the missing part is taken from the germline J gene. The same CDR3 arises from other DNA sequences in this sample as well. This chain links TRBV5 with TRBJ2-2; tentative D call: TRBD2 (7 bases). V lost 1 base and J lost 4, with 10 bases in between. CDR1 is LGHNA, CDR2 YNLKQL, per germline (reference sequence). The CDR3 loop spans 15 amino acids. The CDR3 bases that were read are TGTGCCAGCAGCCAAGTGGGGGGCCGCACCGGG. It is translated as CASSQVGGRTG. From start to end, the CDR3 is CASSQVGGRTGQLYF.

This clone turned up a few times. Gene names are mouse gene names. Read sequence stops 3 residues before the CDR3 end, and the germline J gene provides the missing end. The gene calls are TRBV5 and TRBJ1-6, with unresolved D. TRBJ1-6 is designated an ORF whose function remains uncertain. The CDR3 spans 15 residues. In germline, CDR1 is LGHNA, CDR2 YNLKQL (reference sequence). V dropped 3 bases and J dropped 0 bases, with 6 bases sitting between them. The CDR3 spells CASSQQASYNSPLYF. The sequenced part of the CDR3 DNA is TGTGCCAGCAGCCAGCAGGCTTCCTATAATTCGCCC.

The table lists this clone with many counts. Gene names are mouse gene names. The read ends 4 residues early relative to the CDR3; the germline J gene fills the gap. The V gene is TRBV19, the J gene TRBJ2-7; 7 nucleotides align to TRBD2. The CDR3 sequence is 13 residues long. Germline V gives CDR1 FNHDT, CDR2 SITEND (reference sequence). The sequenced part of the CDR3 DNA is TGTGCCAGCAGTCTCCCTCTGGGGGAT. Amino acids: CASSLPLGD. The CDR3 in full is CASSLPLGDEQYF.

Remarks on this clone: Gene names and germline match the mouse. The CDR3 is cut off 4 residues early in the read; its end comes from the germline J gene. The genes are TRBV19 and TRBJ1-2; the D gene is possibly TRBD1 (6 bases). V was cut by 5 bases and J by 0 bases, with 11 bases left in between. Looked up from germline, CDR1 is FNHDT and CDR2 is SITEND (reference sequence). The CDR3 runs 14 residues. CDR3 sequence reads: CASRPGHSNSDYTF. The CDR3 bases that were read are TGTGCCAGCAGGCCGGGACATTCAAACTCC.

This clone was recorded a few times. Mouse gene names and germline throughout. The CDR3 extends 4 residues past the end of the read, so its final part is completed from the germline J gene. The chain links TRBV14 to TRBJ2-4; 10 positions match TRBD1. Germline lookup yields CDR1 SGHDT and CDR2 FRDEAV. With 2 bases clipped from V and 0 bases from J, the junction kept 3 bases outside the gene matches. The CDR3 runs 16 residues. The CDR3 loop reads CASSFGTGDSQNTLYF. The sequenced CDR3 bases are TGTGCCAGCAGTTTTGGGACAGGGGATAGTCAAAAC.

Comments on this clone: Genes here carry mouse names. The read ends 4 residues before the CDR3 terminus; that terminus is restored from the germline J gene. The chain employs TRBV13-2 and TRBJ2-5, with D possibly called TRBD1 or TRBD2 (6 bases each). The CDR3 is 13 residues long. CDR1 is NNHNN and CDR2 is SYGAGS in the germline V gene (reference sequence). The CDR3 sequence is CASGGGLRDTQYF. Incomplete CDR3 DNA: TGTGCCAGCGGTGGGGGGCTGAGGGAC.

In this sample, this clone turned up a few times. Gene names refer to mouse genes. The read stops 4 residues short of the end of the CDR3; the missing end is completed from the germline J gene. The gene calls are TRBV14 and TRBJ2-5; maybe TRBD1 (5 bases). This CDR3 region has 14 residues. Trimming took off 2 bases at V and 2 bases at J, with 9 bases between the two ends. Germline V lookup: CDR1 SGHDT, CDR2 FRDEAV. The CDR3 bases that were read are TGTGCCAGCAGTTTGAAGGACATCCAAGAC. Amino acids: CASSLKDIQD. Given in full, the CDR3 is CASSLKDIQDTQYF. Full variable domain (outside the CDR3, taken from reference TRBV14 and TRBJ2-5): EAGVTQSPRYAVLQEGQAVSFWCDPISGHDTLYWYQQPRDQGPQLLVYFRDEAVIDNSQLPSDRFSAVRPKGTNSTLKIQSAKQGDTATYLCASSLKDIQDTQYFGPGTRLLVL.